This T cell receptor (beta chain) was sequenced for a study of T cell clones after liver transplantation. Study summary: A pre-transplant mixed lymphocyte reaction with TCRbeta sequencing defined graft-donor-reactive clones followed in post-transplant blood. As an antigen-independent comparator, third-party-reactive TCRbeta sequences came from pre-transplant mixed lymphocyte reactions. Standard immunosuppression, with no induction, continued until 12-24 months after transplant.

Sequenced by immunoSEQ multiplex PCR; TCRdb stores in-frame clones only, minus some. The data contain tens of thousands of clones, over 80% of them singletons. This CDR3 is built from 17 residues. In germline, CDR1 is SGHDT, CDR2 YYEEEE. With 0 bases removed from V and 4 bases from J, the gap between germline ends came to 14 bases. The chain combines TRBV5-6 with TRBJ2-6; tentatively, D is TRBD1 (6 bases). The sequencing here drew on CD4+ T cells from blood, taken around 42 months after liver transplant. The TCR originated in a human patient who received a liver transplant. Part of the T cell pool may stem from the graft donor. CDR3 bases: TGTGCCAGCAGCTTGGAACAGGGCTTCTTCGGGGCCAACGTCCTGACTTTC. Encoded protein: CASSLEQGFFGANVLTF.